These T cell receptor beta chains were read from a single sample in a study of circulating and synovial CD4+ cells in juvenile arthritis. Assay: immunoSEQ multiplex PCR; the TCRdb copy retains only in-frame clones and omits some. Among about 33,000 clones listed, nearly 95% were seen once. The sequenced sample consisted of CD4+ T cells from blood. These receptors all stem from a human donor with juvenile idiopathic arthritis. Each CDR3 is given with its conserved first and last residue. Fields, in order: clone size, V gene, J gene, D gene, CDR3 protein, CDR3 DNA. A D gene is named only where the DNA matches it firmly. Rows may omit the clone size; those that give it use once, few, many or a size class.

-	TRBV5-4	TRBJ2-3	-	CASSLGGGTDTQYF	TGTGCCAGCAGCTTGGGAGGTGGCACAGATACGCAGTATTTT
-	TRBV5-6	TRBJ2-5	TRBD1	CASSLADRIQETQYF	TGTGCCAGCAGCTTGGCGGACAGGATCCAAGAGACCCAGTACTTC
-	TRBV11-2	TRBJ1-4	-	CASSLDSHEKLFF	TGTGCCAGCAGCTTAGACTCCCATGAAAAACTGTTTTTT
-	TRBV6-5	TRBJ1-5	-	CASSKYQGQPQHF	TGTGCCAGCAGCAAATACCAGGGACAGCCCCAGCATTTT
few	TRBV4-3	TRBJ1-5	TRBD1	CASSHDRGGQPQHF	TGCGCCAGCAGCCACGACAGGGGAGGTCAGCCCCAGCATTTT
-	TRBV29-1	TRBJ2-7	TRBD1	CSVRDSLYEQYF	TGCAGCGTCCGGGACAGCCTCTACGAGCAGTACTTC
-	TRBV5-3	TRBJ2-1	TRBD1	CARSSGRDRRQGNEQFF	TGTGCCAGAAGCTCCGGCCGGGATAGGAGACAGGGAAATGAGCAGTTCTTC
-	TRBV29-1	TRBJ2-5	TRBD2	CSVKLAGGEETQYF	TGCAGCGTAAAACTAGCGGGGGGGGAAGAGACCCAGTACTTC
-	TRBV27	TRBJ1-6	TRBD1	CASTLTIGTDDNSPLHF	TGTGCCAGCACCCTAACGATAGGGACAGACGATAATTCCCCCCTCCACTTT
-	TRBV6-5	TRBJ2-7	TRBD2	CASKRGAGAYEQYF	TGTGCCAGCAAGAGGGGTGCGGGAGCCTACGAGCAGTACTTC
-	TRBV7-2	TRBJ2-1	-	CASSYGETYNEQFF	TGTGCCAGCAGCTACGGGGAGACCTACAATGAGCAGTTCTTC
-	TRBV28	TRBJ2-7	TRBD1	CASSSGQGYEQYF	TGTGCCAGCAGTTCGGGACAGGGCTACGAGCAGTACTTC
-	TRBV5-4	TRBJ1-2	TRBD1	CASSLVAGGGYTF	TGTGCCAGCAGCTTGGTGGCAGGGGGTGGCTACACCTTC
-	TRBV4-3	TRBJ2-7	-	CASSQEAGPTHEQYF	TGCGCCAGCAGCCAAGAGGCGGGCCCTACACACGAGCAGTACTTC
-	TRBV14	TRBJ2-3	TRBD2	CASSQEGVPGLAGEDTDTQYF	TGTGCCAGCAGCCAAGAAGGAGTCCCGGGACTAGCGGGAGAGGACACAGATACGCAGTATTTT
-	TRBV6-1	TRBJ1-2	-	CASGRARPNYGYTF	TGTGCCAGCGGGAGGGCAAGGCCTAACTATGGCTACACCTTC
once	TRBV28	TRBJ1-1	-	CASSFIGSTEAFF	TGTGCCAGCAGTTTCATTGGTAGCACTGAAGCTTTCTTT
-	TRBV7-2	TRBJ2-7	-	CASSLLIRTDEQYF	TGTGCCAGCAGCTTATTGATTAGGACTGATGAGCAGTACTTC
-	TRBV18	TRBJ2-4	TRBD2	CASSRLADSAKNIQYF	TGTGCCAGCTCACGGCTAGCGGATTCCGCGAAAAACATTCAGTACTTC
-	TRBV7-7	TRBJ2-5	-	CASSSPGFQETQYF	TGTGCCAGCAGCTCCCCGGGTTTCCAAGAGACCCAGTACTTC
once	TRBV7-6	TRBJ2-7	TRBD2	CASSLAFSSSGYEQYF	TGTGCCAGCAGCTTAGCCTTCAGTTCTAGCGGCTACGAGCAGTACTTC
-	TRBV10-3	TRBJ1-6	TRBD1	CAISERITRGQGNSPLHF	TGTGCCATCAGTGAACGGATAACTCGGGGACAGGGAAATTCACCCCTCCACTTT
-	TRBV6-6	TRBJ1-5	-	CASSYSIGQSNQPQHF	TGTGCCAGCAGTTACTCGATCGGACAGAGCAATCAGCCCCAGCATTTT
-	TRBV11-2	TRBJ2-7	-	CASSSSYEQYF	TGTGCCAGCAGCTCTTCTTACGAGCAGTACTTC
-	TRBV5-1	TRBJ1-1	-	CASSLVGGLNTEAFF	TGCGCCAGCAGCTTGGTGGGGGGGTTGAACACTGAAGCTTTCTTT
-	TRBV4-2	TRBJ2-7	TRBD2	CASSQVRASGTTSYEQYF	TGTGCCAGCAGCCAAGTTAGGGCTAGCGGGACCACCTCCTACGAGCAGTACTTC
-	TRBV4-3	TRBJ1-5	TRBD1	CASSQETGDQPQHF	TGCGCCAGCAGCCAAGAGACAGGGGATCAGCCCCAGCATTTT
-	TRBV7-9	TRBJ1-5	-	CAIGETGDSNQPQHF	TGTGCCATCGGTGAGACAGGAGATAGCAATCAGCCCCAGCATTTT
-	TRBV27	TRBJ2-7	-	CASSLSRRYEQYF	TGTGCCAGCAGTTTATCGAGGAGGTACGAGCAGTACTTC
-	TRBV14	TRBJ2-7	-	CASSKEVASAISYEQYF	TGTGCCAGCAGCAAAGAGGTGGCTAGCGCGATCTCCTACGAGCAGTACTTC
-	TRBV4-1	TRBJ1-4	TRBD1	CASSQTPGQPTNEKLFF	TGCGCCAGCAGCCAAACCCCGGGACAGCCAACTAATGAAAAACTGTTTTTT
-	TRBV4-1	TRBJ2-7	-	CASSRLVSGYEQYF	TGCGCCAGCAGCCGGCTCGTTTCAGGTTACGAGCAGTACTTC
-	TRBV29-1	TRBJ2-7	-	CSVARADEQYF	TGCAGCGTTGCCAGGGCAGACGAGCAGTACTTC
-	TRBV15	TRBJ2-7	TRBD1	CATSRTRGQGSEQYF	TGTGCCACCAGCAGAACTAGGGGACAGGGGAGCGAGCAGTACTTC
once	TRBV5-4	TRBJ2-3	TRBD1	CASSPQGAITDTQYF	TGTGCCAGCAGCCCCCAGGGGGCGATCACAGATACGCAGTATTTT
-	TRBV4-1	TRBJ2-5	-	CASSQDLVQVRGTTQQYF	TGCGCCAGCAGCCAAGATCTTGTTCAAGTGAGGGGGACTACGCAGCAGTACTTC
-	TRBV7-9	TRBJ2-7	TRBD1	CASSLPGQGTSYEQYF	TGTGCCAGCAGCCTTCCGGGACAGGGGACCTCCTACGAGCAGTACTTC